Listed below are T cell receptor beta chains from one sample, sequenced in a study of CD8 T cells in Susac syndrome. TCRdb ran MiXCR on the immunoSEQ multiplex PCR reads and lists one entry per CDR3 protein. Of 250,000 to 300,000 distinct CDR3 sequences listed, 75% to 90% are singletons. Sequenced sample: CD8+ T cells from PBMCs. All receptors derive from a human donor with multiple sclerosis. Each CDR3 is given with its conserved first and last residue. The order of the fields is clone size, D gene, V gene, J gene, CDR3 DNA, CDR3 protein. A D gene is named only where the DNA matches it firmly. Where a row states a size, it is once, few, many or the class of an expanded clone; other rows omit it.

.	.	TRBV27	TRBJ2-7	TGTGCCAGCAGTACTCTAGGTTTCGGGATCCCCTACGAGCAGTACTTC	CASSTLGFGIPYEQYF
.	TRBD1	TRBV30	TRBJ1-5	TGTGCCTGGAGCCCCAGGACAGGGGGATATCAGCCCCAGCATTTT	CAWSPRTGGYQPQHF
.	TRBD2	TRBV7-3	TRBJ2-1	TGTGCCAGCAGCTCCCTAGCGGGAGGGGGCTATGAGCAGTTCTTC	CASSSLAGGGYEQFF
.	TRBD2	TRBV4-3	TRBJ2-2	TGCGCCAGCAGCTCTCCCTGGCGGGAGGGCCACACCGGGGAGCTGTTTTTT	CASSSPWREGHTGELFF
.	TRBD1	TRBV20-1	TRBJ2-5	TGCAGGATTTGGGGACAGGGGATCGTTCAGCCAGAGACCCAGTACTTC	CRIWGQGIVQPETQYF
.	.	TRBV6-2/TRBV6-3	TRBJ1-6	TGTGCCAGCAGGCATACGACCGGGTTGAATTCACCCCTCCACTTT	CASRHTTGLNSPLHF
.	TRBD1	TRBV30	TRBJ1-2	TGTGCCTGGAGTGTACCGACAGGGGGAGGCTATGGCTACACCTTC	CAWSVPTGGGYGYTF
.	.	TRBV19	TRBJ2-2	TGTGCCAGTAGTATAATCACGAACACCGGGGAGCTGTTTTTT	CASSIITNTGELFF
.	.	TRBV29-1	TRBJ1-1	TGCAGCGTTCCGGACAGTTTGAACACTGAAGCTTTCTTT	CSVPDSLNTEAFF
.	TRBD1	TRBV20-1	TRBJ2-5	TGCAGTGCTAGAGTACCCAGGGGGCAGGGGGAGACCCAGTACTTC	CSARVPRGQGETQYF
.	.	TRBV25-1	TRBJ2-1	TGTGCCAGCAGTGAAGGGTTTTACAATGAGCAGTTCTTC	CASSEGFYNEQFF
.	.	TRBV19	TRBJ1-5	TGTGCCAGTAGCGCCAATAGGCAGCCCCAGCATTTT	CASSANRQPQHF
.	.	TRBV29-1	TRBJ1-1	TGCAGCGTTGAAATCTGGGGGAAACACACTGAAGCTTTCTTT	CSVEIWGKHTEAFF
.	.	TRBV15	TRBJ1-5	TGTGCCACCAGCAGGCAACGACCGGGGACCCCGGAGCCCCAGCATTTT	CATSRQRPGTPEPQHF
.	TRBD1	TRBV27	TRBJ1-1	TGTGCCAGCAGTTTCGGGACAGGGGACACTGAAGCTTTCTTT	CASSFGTGDTEAFF
.	.	TRBV19	TRBJ1-3	TGTGCCAGTAACGCGGAGGGGGTAGGTGGAAACACCATATATTTT	CASNAEGVGGNTIYF
.	.	TRBV2	TRBJ2-7	TGTGCCAGCAGTGAAGCGCCTTGGGGGGACTACGAGCAGTACTTC	CASSEAPWGDYEQYF
.	.	TRBV3-1	TRBJ2-1	TGTGCCAGCAGCCAAAGGACAGGGACTAGCTCCTACAATGAGCAGTTCTTC	CASSQRTGTSSYNEQFF
.	.	TRBV28	TRBJ2-1	TGTGCCAGCAGTTACGGCGGGACAAGGAGGGAAGAGCAGTTCTTC	CASSYGGTRREEQFF
.	TRBD1	TRBV30	TRBJ1-3	TGTGCCTGGACTTTACTAGGAAGAGGGGGCAACTCTGGAAACACCATATATTTT	CAWTLLGRGGNSGNTIYF
.	TRBD1	TRBV7-2	TRBJ2-7	TGTGCCAGCAGCTCCTCGACAGGGGGCTACGAGCAGTACTTC	CASSSSTGGYEQYF
.	.	TRBV14	TRBJ2-3	TGTGCCAGCAGCCAGACAGCAACAGATACGCAGTATTTT	CASSQTATDTQYF
.	TRBD1	TRBV29-1	TRBJ1-2	TGCAGCGTTGAAGGGGACAGGGGTGGCTACACCTTC	CSVEGDRGGYTF
.	TRBD1	TRBV5-6	TRBJ1-1	TGTGCCAGCAGCCCAGGGGGCGCAGGCACTGAAGCTTTCTTT	CASSPGGAGTEAFF
.	.	TRBV12-3/TRBV12-4	TRBJ2-7	TGTGCCAGCAGTCCCATATACTACGAGCAGTACTTC	CASSPIYYEQYF
.	.	TRBV6-1	TRBJ2-1	TGTGCCAGCAGTGAAAGTGGGGACCCCGACAATGAGCAGTTCTTC	CASSESGDPDNEQFF
.	.	TRBV4-2	TRBJ1-1	TGTGCCAGCAGTTATTTCTCCACGCTAGGGGAAGCTTTCTTT	CASSYFSTLGEAFF
.	TRBD2	TRBV20-1	TRBJ2-5	TGCAGTGCGCCGGGACTAGCGGGAGGGGGAGAGACCCAGTACTTC	CSAPGLAGGGETQYF
.	.	TRBV19	TRBJ2-1	TGTGCCAGTAGTATAGGGACAGTACTATTCTATGAGCAGTTCTTC	CASSIGTVLFYEQFF
.	.	TRBV20-1	TRBJ2-7	TGCAGTGCCCCACTCACCGAGCAGTACTTC	CSAPLTEQYF
.	.	TRBV12-3/TRBV12-4	TRBJ2-7	TGTGCCAGCACCATCGACAGGACCTACGAGCAGTACTTC	CASTIDRTYEQYF
many	.	TRBV27	TRBJ2-2	TGTGCCAGCAGTTTACGAACCGGGGAGCTGTTTTTT	CASSLRTGELFF
.	TRBD2	TRBV2	TRBJ2-4	TGTGCCAGCAGAGCGGGGGACATTCAGTACTTC	CASRAGDIQYF
.	TRBD2	TRBV7-9	TRBJ2-1	TGTGCCAGCAGCCCTCCACTAGCGAGGGATGAGCAGTTCTTC	CASSPPLARDEQFF
.	.	TRBV7-9	TRBJ1-2	TGTGCCAGCAGCCCCGCCGTATTGGTATACACCTTC	CASSPAVLVYTF
.	TRBD1	TRBV6-1	TRBJ2-7	TGTGCCAGCAGTGAAGGAACAGGGGGGAGCTACGAGCAGTACTTC	CASSEGTGGSYEQYF
few	.	TRBV28	TRBJ2-3	TGTGCCAGCAGTTTGGTAGATACGCAGTATTTT	CASSLVDTQYF
.	.	TRBV11-2	TRBJ2-5	TGTGCCAGCAGCCCGCTAGGACAGTTCCGAGAGACCCAGTACTTC	CASSPLGQFRETQYF
.	.	TRBV5-4	TRBJ2-2	TGTGCCAGCGCCGTAGAGGGGCGGGACTTCCCCGGGGAGCTGTTTTTT	CASAVEGRDFPGELFF
few	TRBD2	TRBV9	TRBJ2-7	TGTGCCAGCAGCCCTCATTCGGCTAGCGGATTGGGGGACGAGCAGTACTTC	CASSPHSASGLGDEQYF
.	TRBD2	TRBV5-1	TRBJ2-7	TGCGCCAGCAGCACCGCGGGAGGTCCCTACGAGCAGTACTTC	CASSTAGGPYEQYF
.	TRBD2	TRBV10-3	TRBJ2-1	TGTGCCATCAGTGAGTCCACGGGGGGGCCCCACAATGAGCAGTTCTTC	CAISESTGGPHNEQFF
.	TRBD2	TRBV4-3	TRBJ2-2	TGCGCCAGCGGCGATAGCGGGGGGAACACCGGGGAGCTGTTTTTT	CASGDSGGNTGELFF
.	.	TRBV10-3	TRBJ1-1	TGTGCCATCAGTCCCTCGGGTATGACTGAAGCTTTCTTT	CAISPSGMTEAFF
.	TRBD1	TRBV9	TRBJ1-4	TGTGCCAGCAGCGCGGCCGGGACAGCTAATGAAAAACTGTTTTTT	CASSAAGTANEKLFF